These T cell receptor beta chains were read from a single sample in a study of T cell repertoires in cytomegalovirus infection. Their antigen targets remain unknown. TCRdb fed the reads into MiXCR, producing one record per CDR3 protein. The sample consists of some 940,000 distinct CDR3 sequences, around 32% of them appearing once. The material sequenced was cultured CD8+ T cells from PBMCs, taken from culture after CMV antigen stimulation. These receptors were collected from a human donor in good health (CMV status not recorded). Some clones in this sample may be carry-over from other donors' samples. Each CDR3 is given with its conserved first and last residue. D genes are given only for firm matches. Only part of the rows carry a size: once, few, many, or a class if the clone is expanded.

size	D	V	J	DNA	CDR3
many	NA	TRBV25-1	TRBJ2-7	TGTGCCAGCAGTGCCTACGAGCAGTACTTC	CASSAYEQYF
few	TRBD1	TRBV7-6	TRBJ2-7	TGTGCCAGCAGCTATTCGATGGGACAGGGTTTTTCCGAGCAGTACTTC	CASSYSMGQGFSEQYF
NA	NA	TRBV28	TRBJ2-5	TGTGCCAACAGTTTGACGGGGGTAAGAGAGACCCAGTACTTC	CANSLTGVRETQYF
NA	NA	TRBV4-2	TRBJ1-5	TGTGCCAGCAGCCAAGGACAGGAAAATAGCAATCAGCCCCAGCATTTT	CASSQGQENSNQPQHF
few	TRBD1	TRBV4-2	TRBJ1-6	TGTGCCAGCAGCCAAGCGGACAGGGGACGCAATTCACCCCTCCACTTT	CASSQADRGRNSPLHF
few	TRBD1	TRBV2	TRBJ1-1	TGTGCCAGCAGGGGGGACAGGGGGCGGGACACTGAAGCTTTCTTT	CASRGDRGRDTEAFF
NA	TRBD2	TRBV7-8	TRBJ2-5	TGTGCCAGCAGCCCAAGGACTAGCTGGGAAAAGACCCAGTACTTC	CASSPRTSWEKTQYF
NA	NA	TRBV29-1	TRBJ2-3	TGCAGCGTTGTCGGGGATAGTACAGATACGCAGTATTTT	CSVVGDSTDTQYF
NA	NA	TRBV27	TRBJ2-1	TGTGCCAGCAGTTTATCGGTTTCTCCCCCGTCCAATGAGCAGTTCTTC	CASSLSVSPPSNEQFF
many	NA	TRBV7-6	TRBJ2-1	TGTGCCAGCAGCCCCGTACCCGAATGGGGGATGAATGAGCAGTTCTTC	CASSPVPEWGMNEQFF
NA	NA	TRBV7-2	TRBJ1-4	TGTGCCAGCAGCTTAGACGGCCCCCCGGGTGAAAAACTGTTTTTT	CASSLDGPPGEKLFF
few	TRBD2	TRBV12-3/TRBV12-4	TRBJ2-4	TGTGCCAGCAGTTTAGAACCGCCGGGGGGGATCCCGGGAGGGGACATTCAGTACTTC	CASSLEPPGGIPGGDIQYF
many	NA	TRBV7-6	TRBJ2-2	TGTGCCAGCAGCCCGGCGGAGCGGAGGGCCGGGGAGCTGTTTTTT	CASSPAERRAGELFF
many	TRBD1	TRBV6-1	TRBJ2-2	TGTGCCAGCAGAAGACAGGGGACGAACACCGGGGAGCTGTTTTTT	CASRRQGTNTGELFF
NA	NA	TRBV7-6	TRBJ1-4	TGTGCCAGCAGCTTACCATGGGGTGAAAAACTGTTTTTT	CASSLPWGEKLFF
NA	NA	TRBV20-1	TRBJ1-1	TGCAGTGCTAGTTCATATGGGCCGAGCACTGAAGCTTTCTTT	CSASSYGPSTEAFF
few	NA	TRBV12-3/TRBV12-4	TRBJ1-2	TGTGCCAGCAGACCCGCCGGACCTCAGGGTGGCTACACCTTC	CASRPAGPQGGYTF
many	NA	TRBV7-9	TRBJ2-5	TGTGCCAGCAGCTTAACCCAGGGAGTAGAGACCCAGTACTTC	CASSLTQGVETQYF
NA	TRBD1	TRBV27	TRBJ2-1	TGTGCCAGCAGATTCGAACAGGGGGCCGGGAATGAGCAGTTCTTC	CASRFEQGAGNEQFF
NA	TRBD2	TRBV12-3/TRBV12-4	TRBJ2-1	TGTGCCAGCACCGGACTAGCGAGTAGGGATGAGCAGTTCTTC	CASTGLASRDEQFF
few	NA	TRBV6-2/TRBV6-3	TRBJ2-1	TGTGCCAGCAGTTACGCGGGGCCCGTCAATGAGCAGTTCTTC	CASSYAGPVNEQFF
NA	NA	TRBV12-3/TRBV12-4	TRBJ1-1	TGTGCCAGCAAGGCGACAGTGAACACTGAAGCTTTCTTT	CASKATVNTEAFF
NA	NA	TRBV11-2	TRBJ2-2	TGTGCCAGCAGCCCCTTCGTGACAGGCATGAACACCGGGGAGCTGTTTTTT	CASSPFVTGMNTGELFF
NA	TRBD2	TRBV11-2	TRBJ2-1	TGTGCCAGCAGCTTAGGGCTCCGGGGGGGCCCCAATGAGCAGTTCTTC	CASSLGLRGGPNEQFF
few	NA	TRBV5-1	TRBJ2-5	TGCGCCAGCAGCCTATGGGGTAGGGGTGACCGACAAGAGACCCAGTACTTC	CASSLWGRGDRQETQYF
many	NA	TRBV5-5	TRBJ1-2	TGTGCCAGCAGCTTGGGGCAGACCAGGGGCTATGGCTACACCTTC	CASSLGQTRGYGYTF
NA	TRBD1	TRBV12-3/TRBV12-4	TRBJ2-7	TGTGCCAGCAGTTTACTCGGGACAGGGAACTCCTACGAGCAGTACTTC	CASSLLGTGNSYEQYF
few	NA	TRBV6-5	TRBJ2-3	TGTGCCAGCAGCCTCCGGGCCCCTACGCTGTCAACCGATACGCAGTATTTT	CASSLRAPTLSTDTQYF
few	NA	TRBV15	TRBJ2-5	TGTGCCACCAGCAGAGCAGACTATGGGGAGACCCAGTACTTC	CATSRADYGETQYF
NA	NA	TRBV7-6	TRBJ1-1	TGTGCCAGCAGCAAACAGGGTGACACTGAAGCTTTCTTT	CASSKQGDTEAFF
NA	NA	TRBV6-2/TRBV6-3	TRBJ1-1	TGTGCCAGCAGCGTATCGCTAGGGGTAAACACTGAAGCTTTCTTT	CASSVSLGVNTEAFF
many	NA	TRBV7-2	TRBJ2-3	TGTGCCAGCAGCAGTCGGGGGTTCGCAGATACGCAGTATTTT	CASSSRGFADTQYF
few	NA	TRBV5-6	TRBJ2-7	TGTGCCAGCAGCTCACCGTCGAGGCCCTACGAGCAGTACTTC	CASSSPSRPYEQYF
NA	NA	TRBV28	TRBJ2-2	TGTGCTGAGGGGGGTCCGGACACCGGGGAGCTGTTTTTT	CAEGGPDTGELFF
many	NA	TRBV7-9	TRBJ2-7	TGTGCCAGCAGCCCTCCGGGACACAACTACGAGCAGTACTTC	CASSPPGHNYEQYF
NA	NA	TRBV14	TRBJ1-1	TGTGCCAGCAGCCCCCTGGGGGCAGACATGAACACTGAAGCTTTCTTT	CASSPLGADMNTEAFF
once	NA	TRBV5-1	TRBJ2-2	TGCGCCAGCATGGGGGGAGCCGGGGAGCTGTTTTTT	CASMGGAGELFF
once	NA	TRBV14	TRBJ1-1	TGTGCCAGCAGCCAAGACATTGTCAGGGAACAGAACTTAGGAACTGGCGCTGAAGCTTTCTTT	CASSQDIVREQNLGTGAEAFF
NA	NA	TRBV9	TRBJ1-1	TGTGCCAGCAGCGTAGTACAGGGTAGGCTTTACACTGGCACTGAAGCTTTCTTT	CASSVVQGRLYTGTEAFF
few	TRBD1	TRBV27	TRBJ1-4	TGTGCCAGCAGACGGGGGGGACAGGGCCCCAGGCATGAAAAACTGTTTTTT	CASRRGGQGPRHEKLFF
NA	TRBD1	TRBV18	TRBJ2-5	TGTGCCAGCTCACCACAAGGACAGGGAGAGACCCAGTACTTC	CASSPQGQGETQYF
few	NA	TRBV27	TRBJ2-2	TGTGCCAGCAGTTTATGGGGGGAGTATACCGGGGAGCTGTTTTTT	CASSLWGEYTGELFF
few	NA	TRBV5-6	TRBJ1-1	TGTGCCAGCAGCTTGGGGTACAGGGAATACACTGAAGCTTTCTTT	CASSLGYREYTEAFF
NA	TRBD2	TRBV29-1	TRBJ2-7	TGCAGCGTTGAAGCGGGAGGCGGCTACGAGCAGTACTTC	CSVEAGGGYEQYF
NA	NA	TRBV2	TRBJ2-5	TGTGCCAGCCTAACAGGGAAAGAGACCCAGTACTTC	CASLTGKETQYF
few	NA	TRBV7-3	TRBJ2-1	TGTGCCAGCAGCTTAAACGGGGTTACCGGGGATGAGCAGTTCTTC	CASSLNGVTGDEQFF
once	TRBD1	TRBV20-1	TRBJ1-5	TGCAGTGCTAGAGAGGGAGGACAGGGTCAGCCCCAACATTTT	CSAREGGQGQPQHF
few	TRBD1	TRBV7-6	TRBJ2-7	TGTGCCAGCAGCGAGGGGGCCCAGAGCTCCTACGAGCAGTACTTC	CASSEGAQSSYEQYF
few	NA	TRBV28	TRBJ2-3	TGTGCCAGCAGTTTTTGGGCAGCCGGAACAGATACGCAGTATTTT	CASSFWAAGTDTQYF
few	NA	TRBV20-1	TRBJ2-1	TGCAGTGCTAGAGCGGGGGACTACAATGAGCAGTTCTTC	CSARAGDYNEQFF
NA	TRBD1	TRBV7-9	TRBJ2-2	TGTGCCAGCAGCCCTGGGACAGGGGGCCGCACCGGGGAGCTGTTTTTT	CASSPGTGGRTGELFF
few	NA	TRBV12-3/TRBV12-4	TRBJ1-2	TGTGCCAGCAGTCGGGACGGTTCCTATGGCTACACCTTC	CASSRDGSYGYTF